This TCR beta chain comes out of a study of regulatory T cells in long-lasting Graves disease. Arm-PCR of CDR3 regions with iRepertoire HTBI primers generated TCR beta libraries. TCRdb re-derived calls from the multiplex PCR reads in MiXCR, one entry per CDR3 protein. The sample lists about half a million distinct CDR3 sequences; about 12% were seen once. Time point noted: newly diagnosed GD, antithyroid drugs for less than 3 months. Scientists built the TCR library using RNA that was extracted from PBMCs. Regarding the study as a whole: Reduced TCR diversity was observed in persistent Graves' patients versus newly diagnosed patients.

This clonotype was detected ten times or more. Its antigen is undetermined. V was trimmed by 1 base and J by 0 bases, leaving 19 bases between them. The CDR3 runs to 19 residues. CDR1 MDHEN and CDR2 SYDVKM come from the germline V gene. The data also belong to a second study, concerning T cells in Graves' hyperthyroidism and ophthalmopathy. That report adds: HTBI primers drove first-round RT-PCR of the TCR CDR3.

The receptor was isolated from a woman in her twenties or thirties with Graves disease. The sequencing here drew on peripheral blood mononuclear cells (PBMCs), taken at new diagnosis, from a patient treated with antithyroid drugs. V is TRBV28 and J is TRBJ1-5; D remains ambiguous. CDR3 coding DNA: TGTGCCAGCAGTTTATTGGTATCGGGTCCGGGTTTTAGCAATCAGCCCCAGCATTTT. This translates into CASSLLVSGPGFSNQPQHF.